This is a list of T cell receptor beta chains from one sample in a study of T cells in narcolepsy. Profiled with immunoSEQ multiplex PCR; TCRdb holds only in-frame clones, not every one. The sample records 30,000 to 40,000 clones, roughly 90% being singletons. Sequenced input: CD45RA- memory CD4+ T cells from PBMCs. The source of these receptors is a human donor with narcolepsy. The CDR3 runs from the conserved cysteine through the conserved F or W. A D gene is named only where the DNA matches it firmly. For some rows the clone size is stated as once, few or many, or as a class when expanded; others skip it.

size: NA; D: NA; V: TRBV28; J: TRBJ2-1; DNA: TGTGCCAGCAGTACCCGGACTAGGGGGGGCGTTGAGCAGTTCTTC; CDR3: CASSTRTRGGVEQFF
size: NA; D: NA; V: TRBV18; J: TRBJ2-2; DNA: TGTGCCAGCTCACCGAAAATACCGGGACTTGGGGTTGATACCGGGGAGCTGTTTTTT; CDR3: CASSPKIPGLGVDTGELFF
size: NA; D: TRBD1; V: TRBV7-8; J: TRBJ2-1; DNA: TGTGCCAGCAGTCCCTGGACAGGGGGCAGGGATGAGCAGTTCTTC; CDR3: CASSPWTGGRDEQFF
size: NA; D: TRBD2; V: TRBV4-2; J: TRBJ2-3; DNA: TGTGCCAGCAGCCAAGATCACGGGGAGGGCCGGGTCACAGATACGCAGTATTTT; CDR3: CASSQDHGEGRVTDTQYF
size: NA; D: NA; V: TRBV7-2; J: TRBJ1-2; DNA: TGTGCCAGCAGCTTAGCGCTTCCCGGGAACTATGGCTACACCTTC; CDR3: CASSLALPGNYGYTF
size: NA; D: NA; V: TRBV5-6; J: TRBJ2-1; DNA: TGTGCCAGCAGCCCAGGACTCATCTCCTACAATGAGCAGTTCTTC; CDR3: CASSPGLISYNEQFF
size: NA; D: NA; V: TRBV5-1; J: TRBJ1-1; DNA: TGCGCCAGCAGCTTGGAACCGATGGGGAACACTGAAGCTTTCTTT; CDR3: CASSLEPMGNTEAFF
size: NA; D: NA; V: TRBV28; J: TRBJ2-7; DNA: TGTGCCAGCAGTTTCTATATGAGCTCCTACGAGCAGTACTTC; CDR3: CASSFYMSSYEQYF
size: NA; D: NA; V: TRBV11-1; J: TRBJ2-1; DNA: TGTGCCAGCAGCTTAGACGAGGATGAGCAGTTCTTC; CDR3: CASSLDEDEQFF
size: NA; D: NA; V: TRBV30; J: TRBJ1-2; DNA: TGTGCCTGGAGTGTGAAACTGAGCGGCGGCTACACCTTC; CDR3: CAWSVKLSGGYTF
size: NA; D: NA; V: TRBV7-2; J: TRBJ2-2; DNA: TGTGCCAGCAGCTTAGATACTAGAGTGTCCGGGGAGCTGTTTTTT; CDR3: CASSLDTRVSGELFF
size: NA; D: NA; V: TRBV6-6; J: TRBJ2-7; DNA: TGTGCCAGCAGTTACGGGTCGACCAATTACGAGCAGTACTTC; CDR3: CASSYGSTNYEQYF
size: NA; D: NA; V: TRBV11-3; J: TRBJ1-3; DNA: TGTGCCAGCAGCTCTTACGGAGAGGGAAACACCATATATTTT; CDR3: CASSSYGEGNTIYF
size: NA; D: TRBD2; V: TRBV7-2; J: TRBJ2-7; DNA: TGTGCCAGCAGCTTGGGGGCGGGGGGCGAGCAGTACTTC; CDR3: CASSLGAGGEQYF
size: NA; D: NA; V: TRBV10-3; J: TRBJ2-7; DNA: TGTACCATCAGCCGAGCGCTCTCCTACGAGCAGTACTTC; CDR3: CTISRALSYEQYF
size: few; D: TRBD2; V: TRBV5-6; J: TRBJ2-5; DNA: TGTGCCAGCAGCTTAAACGGGAGGGCCCATGAGACCCAGTACTTC; CDR3: CASSLNGRAHETQYF
size: NA; D: NA; V: TRBV7-6; J: TRBJ2-5; DNA: TGTGCCAGCAGCTTAGCGCTAGGGTACCCCGGGACCCAGTACTTC; CDR3: CASSLALGYPGTQYF
size: NA; D: NA; V: TRBV27; J: TRBJ2-2; DNA: TGTGCCAGCAGTTTAAGTGGGAGACGGGGCGGGGAGCTGTTTTTT; CDR3: CASSLSGRRGGELFF
size: NA; D: NA; V: TRBV10-2; J: TRBJ2-7; DNA: TGCGCCAGCAATCAAGGGGTCGAGCAGTACTTC; CDR3: CASNQGVEQYF
size: NA; D: NA; V: TRBV9; J: TRBJ1-2; DNA: TGTGCCAGCAGCGCAAGGACGGTTAACTATGGCTACACCTTC; CDR3: CASSARTVNYGYTF